This TCR beta chain was obtained from a study of siplizumab effects on memory and regulatory T cells. Germline V gene sequence: CDR1 MGHDK, CDR2 SYGVNS. The CDR3 is 11 residues long. V lost 4 bases and J 2 bases, leaving 1 base between the germline ends. Per sample, roughly 10^5 TCR templates underwent assay. The repertoire was sequenced with immunoSEQ multiplex PCR; TCRdb's copy has only in-frame clones and lacks some. Of some 100,000 clones in the sample, around 94% were seen once. The gene calls are TRBV25-1 and TRBJ2-3; the D is unclear. The receptor's source is a human donor in good health. The sequenced sample consisted of Tregs sorted from blood. The CDR3 loop reads CASSATDTQYF. CDR3 coding DNA: TGTGCCAGCAGTGCCACAGATACGCAGTATTTT.